This T cell receptor (beta chain) was found in a study of identical twins. Study-level results: Abundant beta clonotypes from cord blood had fewer insertions, unlike memory repertoires, which showed none.

The authors used template switching to add a universal primer site and gave cDNA unique molecular identifiers. From the 5' RACE reads, TCRdb called clonotypes with MiXCR, one entry per CDR3 protein. The top ten hold about 2.7% of the sample, which has 430,000 or so distinct CDR3 sequences, less than 25% seen once. Concerning this clonotype itself: What it recognizes is unknown.

The V gene's germline CDR1 is LNHDA and CDR2 SQIVND (reference sequence). V shed 8 bases and J shed 3 bases, with 10 bases lying between them. The CDR3 length is 12 residues. This same sample was also part of a study on T cells expressing NK-cell markers. That study reports: Dominant NKG2C+ clonotypes were found to form about 1.0-7.0% of CD8+ T cells in more than five donors.

The TCR comes from a woman aged 18-29 years in good health. The specimen was CD4+ T cells sorted from blood. V and J are TRBV19 and TRBJ1-1, with D unresolved. The CDR3 DNA reads TGTGCCAGTGGGGTCCGGGACACTGAAGCTTTCTTT. Translating gives CASGVRDTEAFF.